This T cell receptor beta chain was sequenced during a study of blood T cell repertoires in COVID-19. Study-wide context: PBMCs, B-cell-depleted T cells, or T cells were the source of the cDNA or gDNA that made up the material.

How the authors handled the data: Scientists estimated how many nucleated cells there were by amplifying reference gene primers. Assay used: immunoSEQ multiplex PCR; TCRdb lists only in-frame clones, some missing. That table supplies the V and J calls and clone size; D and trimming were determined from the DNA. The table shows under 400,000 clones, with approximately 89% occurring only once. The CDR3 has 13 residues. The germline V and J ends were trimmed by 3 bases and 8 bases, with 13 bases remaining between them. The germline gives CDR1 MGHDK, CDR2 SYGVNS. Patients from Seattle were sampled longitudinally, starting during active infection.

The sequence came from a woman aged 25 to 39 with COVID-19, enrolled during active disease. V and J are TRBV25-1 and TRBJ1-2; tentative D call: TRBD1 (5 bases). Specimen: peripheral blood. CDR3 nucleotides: TGTGCCAGCAGTGATTCGGGGGGACGGGGCTACACCTTC. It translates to CASSDSGGRGYTF.